These 7 T cell receptor beta chains were all obtained from the same sample, sequenced in a study of blood T cell repertoires in COVID-19. Clones were read by immunoSEQ multiplex PCR, and TCRdb kept only the in-frame ones, dropping some. The data show around 220,000 clones, around 88% seen once. The sequencing sample was made of peripheral blood. The receptors here all came from a young man with active or convalescent COVID-19.

The V and J genes are TRBV5-1 and TRBJ2-6, with 8 bases lining up with TRBD1. Germline V gives CDR1 SGHRS, CDR2 YFSETQ. The length of the CDR3 is 19 residues. V trimming: 0 bases; J trimming: 0 bases; junction bases outside the gene matches: 8. The DNA of the CDR3 is TGCGCCAGCAGCTTGGTTAGGACAGGGTTTAGCTCTGGGGCCAACGTCCTGACTTTC. The encoded protein is CASSLVRTGFSSGANVLTF.

The chain joins TRBV19 to TRBJ1-2; 12 nucleotides line up with TRBD1. The germline V gene has CDR1 LNHDA and CDR2 SQIVND (reference sequence). V trimming: 7 bases; J trimming: 7 bases; junction bases outside the gene matches: 16. The CDR3 covers 17 residues. In DNA, the CDR3 is TGTGCCAGTACCCGCCCGGGACAGGGGGCGATCAAAGGTGGCTACACCTTC. This sequence encodes CASTRPGQGAIKGGYTF.

The chain links TRBV20-1 to TRBJ1-2; D is possibly TRBD1 (6 bases). The length of the CDR3 is 11 residues. CDR1 is DFQATT, CDR2 SNEGSKA, per germline (reference sequence). Trimming pared 6 bases from V and 7 bases from J, leaving 12 bases between. The CDR3 DNA reads TGCAGTGCCATAGCGGGGGCTGGCTACACCTTC. Its protein is CSAIAGAGYTF.

This chain links TRBV7-2 with TRBJ1-2; 9 bases align to TRBD1. This CDR3 region has 19 residues. V trimming: 4 bases; J trimming: 2 bases; junction bases outside the gene matches: 17. Germline lookup yields CDR1 SGHTA and CDR2 FQGNSA. CDR3 sequence (DNA): TGTGCCAGCAGCTCCTTTAGCCCTACCGGGACAGGGAGGAACTATGGCTACACCTTC. Amino acids: CASSSFSPTGTGRNYGYTF.

The chain has TRBV19 and TRBJ2-2, with a weak D call TRBD2 (5 bases). V lost 4 bases and J 11 bases, leaving 17 bases between the germline ends. The CDR3 spans 14 residues. Per germline, CDR1 LNHDA and CDR2 SQIVND (reference sequence). CDR3 loop: CASSRWAERYELFF. For the CDR3, the DNA is TGTGCCAGTAGTAGGTGGGCCGAGCGGTATGAGCTGTTTTTT.

The chain is built from TRBV14 and TRBJ2-2; a possible D gene is TRBD1 (5 bases). CDR3 length: 15 residues. The ends were cut back, 6 bases at V and 0 bases at J, with 11 bases in the middle. The germline CDR1 and CDR2 sequences are SGHDN and FVKESK. CDR3 amino acids: CASSRGYTNTGELFF. DNA of the CDR3: TGTGCCAGCAGTAGGGGTTATACGAACACCGGGGAGCTGTTTTTT.

The chain joins TRBV9 to TRBJ1-2, with 7 bases fitting TRBD1. The CDR3 has 17 residues. Germline lookup yields CDR1 SGDLS and CDR2 YYNGEE. With V trimmed by 3 bases and J by 4 bases, 15 bases remained unmatched. The CDR3 region is CASSEGTAISVLYGYTF. CDR3 sequence (DNA): TGTGCCAGCAGCGAGGGGACAGCCATATCGGTACTCTATGGCTACACCTTC.